The 12 T cell receptor beta chains given below trace back to one sample, sequenced in a study of PD-1 blockade in classical Hodgkin lymphoma (dated by TCRdb to about 2020). The library was generated by the immunoSEQ multiplex PCR assay. In its TCRdb copy, this immuneACCESS table keeps in-frame sequences only and misses some clones. Where compared with another copy, unresolved V genes explain less than half of these, and the others have no known cause. Within this sample are under 20,000 clones, with about 80% of them counted one time only. Approximately 1.2% of the sample lies in the top ten. Explained via the paper, the time point label denotes: newly diagnosed, previously untreated cHL patient sample. Magnetic negative selection with a Miltenyi CD4+ T cell isolation kit was used to purify CD4+ T cells from thawed PBMCs. The specimen was CD4+ T cells from blood. These receptors came from a human donor with classical Hodgkin lymphoma.

The sample holds one count of this clone. The DNA for the CDR3 is TGTGCCAGCAGTGAAGTGGAGATGGGGGAGCAGTTCTTC. Amino acid sequence: CASSEVEMGEQFF. The rearrangement links TRBV2 to TRBJ2-1; D not certain. CDR3 size: 13 residues. CDR1 and CDR2 (germline): SNHLY, FYNNEI. The germline V and J ends were trimmed by 1 base and 10 bases, with 11 bases remaining between them.

The chain recombines TRBV5-1 with TRBJ1-1; D is ambiguous. The CDR3 covers 14 residues. Germline V gene lookup returns CDR1 SGHRS and CDR2 YFSETQ. The V and J ends lost 6 bases and 2 bases respectively, with 14 bases between them. CDR3 nucleotides: TGCGCCAGCATGTCCCTTGAATACAACACTGAAGCTTTCTTT. The encoded protein is CASMSLEYNTEAFF.

The chain combines TRBV7-2 with TRBJ1-2; D is perhaps TRBD1 (6 bases). In germline, CDR1 is SGHTA, CDR2 FQGNSA. The V end lost 1 base, the J end lost 6 bases, and 9 bases lay between the germline ends. The CDR3 contains 13 residues. For the CDR3, the DNA is TGTGCCAGCAGCTTAGTTGGGGGGCATGGCTACACCTTC. Its protein product is CASSLVGGHGYTF.

This rearrangement joins TRBV5-1 to TRBJ1-2; D possibly corresponds to TRBD1 (5 bases). The CDR3 has 14 residues. V lost 3 bases and J 3 bases, leaving 12 bases between the germline ends. Germline V CDR1 and CDR2: SGHRS, YFSETQ. Written as DNA, the CDR3 is TGCGCCAGCAGCTGGGGGGTGACAGACTATGGCTACACCTTC. Translated: CASSWGVTDYGYTF.

The chain couples TRBV5-1 to TRBJ2-7, with TRBD1 as a possible D gene (6 bases). Germline V gives CDR1 SGHRS, CDR2 YFSETQ. The CDR3 extends over 14 amino acids. The ends were cut back, 4 bases at V and 4 bases at J, with 15 bases in the middle. The CDR3 is CASSSHSTGYEQYF. The CDR3 region has the DNA TGCGCCAGCAGCAGCCACTCTACAGGGTACGAGCAGTACTTC.

This chain uses TRBV28 with TRBJ2-7; D not resolved. The germline CDR1 and CDR2 sequences are MDHEN and SYDVKM. The CDR3 extends over 13 amino acids. V was pared by 3 bases and J by 1 base, with 7 bases between. The CDR3: CASSLGSSYEQYF. The CDR3 region has the DNA TGTGCCAGCAGTTTGGGTTCTTCCTACGAGCAGTACTTC.

V gene TRBV4-1 combines with J gene TRBJ2-1, with 7 bases identical to TRBD1. After removal of 4 bases from V and 9 bases from J, the junction contained 3 bases not matched to a gene. The CDR3 has 12 residues. From germline, CDR1 is MGHRA and CDR2 YSYEKL. DNA for the CDR3: TGCGCCAGCAGCCCCAGGGGGTTTGAGCAGTTCTTC. The encoded protein is CASSPRGFEQFF.

V usage is TRBV6-1 and J usage is TRBJ1-2; D ambiguous. V was cut by 3 bases and J by 5 bases, with 22 bases left in between. Germline CDR1 and CDR2: MNHNS and SASEGT. CDR3 size: 17 residues. CDR3 DNA sequence: TGTGCCAGCAGTGATGGCGGCTCATCAAAAGGGTTATATGGCTACACCTTC. It is translated as CASSDGGSSKGLYGYTF.

This chain uses TRBV27 with TRBJ2-1; D remains unclear. Trimming took 8 bases from V and 3 from J, leaving 11 bases between them. Germline CDR1 is MNHEY and CDR2 is SMNVEV (reference sequence). The CDR3 contains 13 residues. CDR3 amino acids: CASSDFDYNEQFF. The CDR3 DNA sequence: TGTGCCAGCTCAGACTTCGACTACAATGAGCAGTTCTTC.

Only a few counts were recorded for this clone. The rearrangement links TRBV28 to TRBJ1-5; possibly TRBD1 for D (5 bases). CDR1 and CDR2 (germline): MDHEN, SYDVKM. V lost 7 bases, J lost 9 bases, and 19 bases lay in between. This CDR3 has 14 amino acids. CDR3 sequence (DNA): TGTGCCAGCACCTCGGGACGGACATTTTGGCCCCAGCATTTT. As protein: CASTSGRTFWPQHF.

The V and J genes are TRBV19 and TRBJ2-1, with 7 bases identical to TRBD2. Germline CDR1 LNHDA, CDR2 SQIVND (reference sequence). The CDR3 consists of 14 residues. V dropped 4 bases and J dropped 4; count of bases not matched to a gene: 4. The CDR3 nucleotides are TGTGCCAGTAGTAGCGGGAGTAATTACAATGAGCAGTTCTTC. Amino acids: CASSSGSNYNEQFF.

V is TRBV27 and J is TRBJ1-3; 7 bases match TRBD1. Germline V gene sequence: CDR1 MNHEY, CDR2 SMNVEV (reference sequence). V dropped 10 bases and J dropped 0; count of bases not matched to a gene: 6. The CDR3 is made up of 14 amino acids. The CDR3: CANRDSSSGNTIYF. CDR3 DNA sequence: TGTGCCAACCGGGACAGCAGCTCTGGAAACACCATATATTTT.